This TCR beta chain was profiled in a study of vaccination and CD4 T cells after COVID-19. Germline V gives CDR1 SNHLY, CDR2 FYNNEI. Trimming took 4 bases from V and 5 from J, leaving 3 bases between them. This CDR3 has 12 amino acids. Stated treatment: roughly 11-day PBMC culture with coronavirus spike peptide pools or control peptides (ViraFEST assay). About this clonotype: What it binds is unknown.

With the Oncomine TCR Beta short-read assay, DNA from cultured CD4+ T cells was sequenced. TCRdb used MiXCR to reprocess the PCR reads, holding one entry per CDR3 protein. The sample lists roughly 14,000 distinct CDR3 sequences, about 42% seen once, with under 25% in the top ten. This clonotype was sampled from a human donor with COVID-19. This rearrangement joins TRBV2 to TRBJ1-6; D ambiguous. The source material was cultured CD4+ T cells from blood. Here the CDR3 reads CASSGNNSPLHF. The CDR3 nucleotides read TGTGCCAGCAGTGGGAATAATTCACCCCTCCACTTT. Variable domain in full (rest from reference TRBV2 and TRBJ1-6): EPEVTQTPSHQVTQMGQEVILRCVPISNHLYFYWYRQILGQKVEFLVSFYNNEISEKSEIFDDQFSVERPDGSNFTLKIRSTKLEDSAMYFCASSGNNSPLHFGNGTRLTVT.